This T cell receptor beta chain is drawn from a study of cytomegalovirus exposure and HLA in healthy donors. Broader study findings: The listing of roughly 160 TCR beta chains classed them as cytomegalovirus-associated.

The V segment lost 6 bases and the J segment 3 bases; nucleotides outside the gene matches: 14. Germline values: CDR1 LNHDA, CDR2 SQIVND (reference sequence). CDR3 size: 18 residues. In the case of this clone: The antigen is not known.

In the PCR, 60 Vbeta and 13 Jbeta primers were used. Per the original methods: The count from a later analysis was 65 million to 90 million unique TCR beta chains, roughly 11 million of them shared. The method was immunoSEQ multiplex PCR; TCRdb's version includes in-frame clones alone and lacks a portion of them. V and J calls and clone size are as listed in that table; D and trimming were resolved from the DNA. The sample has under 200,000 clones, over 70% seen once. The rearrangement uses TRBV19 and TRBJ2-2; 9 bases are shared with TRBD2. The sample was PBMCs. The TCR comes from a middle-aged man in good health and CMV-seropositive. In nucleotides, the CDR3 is TGTGCCAGTAGAATCCGAGGCGGGAGGGTGGAATACACCGGGGAGCTGTTTTTT. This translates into CASRIRGGRVEYTGELFF.